The table lists the clone carrying this T cell receptor beta chain with many counts. Its antigen is undetermined. The data were taken from a study of T-cell reconstitution after alpha-beta-depleted transplantation in children. General study points: Day-60 TCRbeta diversity that was high in some patients was derived from surviving recipient T cells and thymic progenitors. Among T cells one year after transplant, newly produced cells accounted for most counts and diversity.

Germline values: CDR1 MDHEN, CDR2 SYDVKM. The V end lost 0 bases, the J end lost 2 bases, and 20 bases lay between the germline ends. The CDR3 contains 19 residues. TCRbeta library construction was performed incorporating unique molecular identifiers. TCRdb re-derived calls from the PCR reads in MiXCR, one entry per CDR3 protein. This sample has approximately 500,000 distinct CDR3 sequences, with roughly a tenth found just once. V usage is TRBV28 and J usage is TRBJ2-1; a possible D gene is TRBD2 (6 bases). The receptor was isolated from a child younger than 10 with inherited bone marrow failure, due to receive a stem cell transplant. The sample consisted of PBMCs, taken before TCRalphabeta/CD19-depleted stem cell transplant. The CDR3 DNA follows: TGTGCCAGCAGTTTATGGCGGTTTATAGCGGCCCCGCCCTACAATGAGCAGTTCTTC. Its translation: CASSLWRFIAAPPYNEQFF.